This note documents a single TCR beta chain sequence. Its recognized antigen is unknown. No much larger clonotype is one base removed from it; base qualities were not supplied. This same CDR3 is encoded by further DNA sequences in the sample. The sample is drawn from a study of radiotherapy plus CTLA-4 blockade in lung cancer (dated by TCRdb to between 2018 and 2020). For context, the study as a whole: Among enrolled patients, 15% to 20% had an objective response and 25% to 40% reached disease control. Findings and caveats that apply to the study as a whole: After treatment with radiotherapy and ipilimumab, TCR clones that originated in tumors expanded in peripheral blood. The strongest predictors of response, as reported, were early dynamic changes in blood T cell clones along with a rise in serum interferon-beta after radiation.

The study tested focal radiation therapy combined with CTLA-4 blockade (ipilimumab) in patients with chemo-refractory metastatic non-small-cell lung cancer. Libraries were built with the immunoSEQ multiplex PCR assay. Here the immuneACCESS table is served through TCRdb, limited to in-frame sequences with V and J called. Missing clones are a known gap in these copies; in checked studies unresolved V genes cover under half, and the rest lacks a known reason. The sample table lists tens of thousands of clones, around four fifths of them with a count of one. The top ten clones comprise roughly 5% of the sample. Spanning cysteine to phenylalanine, the CDR3 consists of 13 amino acids. Only CDR3 DNA remains: 39 bases, in frame from the first base. The junction shows trimming of 0 bases on V and 4 bases on J, plus 7 bases between the germline ends. According to the germline V gene, CDR1 reads LGHNA and CDR2 reads YSLEER.

The chain is made from TRBV4-3 and TRBJ2-7; TRBD2 is a weak D gene call, 5 bases matching. The source material was peripheral blood, sampled from a patient treated with radiotherapy plus ipilimumab. The clonotype was recovered from a human donor with non-small cell lung cancer whose response to radiotherapy plus ipilimumab could not be evaluated. The CDR3 is CASSQERGYEQYF. The sequence in DNA is TGCGCCAGCAGCCAAGAAAGAGGGTACGAGCAGTACTTC.